One sample yielded the 7 T cell receptor beta chains listed below, sequenced in a study of T cell responses to AZD1222 COVID-19 vaccine. Using immunoSEQ multiplex PCR, the repertoire was profiled, and TCRdb retains in-frame clones only, with some absent. The table shows about 140,000 clones, with about 90% occurring only once. Material: peripheral blood, obtained 28 days after the second dose of the MenACWY control vaccine. These receptors all come from an adult who received the MenACWY meningococcal vaccine as a control.

In its sample, this clone was seen once. The chain couples TRBV5-1 to TRBJ2-1, with D hard to call. CDR3 size: 13 residues. CDR1 is SGHRS, CDR2 YFSETQ, per germline. V dropped 2 bases and J dropped 8 bases, with 11 bases sitting between them. CDR3 loop: CASSFMGGDEQFF. As DNA, the CDR3 is TGCGCCAGCAGCTTCATGGGTGGTGATGAGCAGTTCTTC.

This clone was picked up a small number of times. This sequence joins TRBV27 and TRBJ1-5, with D perhaps TRBD1 (5 bases). The CDR3 extends over 13 amino acids. Germline CDR1 is MNHEY and CDR2 is SMNVEV (reference sequence). Trimming took 2 bases from V and 6 from J, leaving 8 bases between them. CDR3 amino acids: CASSLMGRQPQHF. For the CDR3, the DNA is TGTGCCAGCAGTTTAATGGGGCGTCAGCCCCAGCATTTT.

This clone was seen a single time. J is TRBJ2-2 and V is TRBV2; D is unclear. CDR3 size: 15 residues. V was pared by 5 bases and J by 6 bases, with 16 bases between. Per the germline V gene, CDR1 is SNHLY and CDR2 is FYNNEI. This CDR3 reads CASSPGEAFAGELFF. For the CDR3, the DNA is TGTGCCAGCAGTCCTGGGGAAGCCTTCGCCGGGGAGCTGTTTTTT.

This chain links TRBV6-5 with TRBJ1-1; 7 bases are shared with TRBD1. This CDR3 spans 14 amino acids. V lost 2 bases to trimming and J lost 4 bases; unmatched junction nucleotides: 4. CDR1 and CDR2 from the germline V gene are MNHEY and SVGAGI. In nucleotides, the CDR3 is TGTGCCAGCAGTTACAGGACAGGAGGCACTGAAGCTTTCTTT. Its translation is CASSYRTGGTEAFF.

The V and J genes are TRBV6-2 or TRBV6-3 and TRBJ2-3, with TRBD2 identical over 7 bases. The CDR3 length is 17 residues. From germline, CDR1 is MNHEY and CDR2 SVGEGT. After removal of 6 bases from V and 3 bases from J, the junction contained 15 bases not matched to a gene. The CDR3 loop reads CASSEETSYFITDTQYF. CDR3 bases: TGTGCCAGCAGCGAAGAGACTAGCTATTTCATTACAGATACGCAGTATTTT.

The V call is TRBV5-1, the J call TRBJ2-4, with D unresolved. Germline-derived CDR1 and CDR2 are SGHRS and YFSETQ. The germline V and J ends were trimmed by 4 bases and 6 bases, with 20 bases remaining between them. The CDR3 totals 16 residues. CDR3 amino acids: CASSPNDHPSGNIQYF. In DNA, the CDR3 is TGCGCCAGCAGCCCAAATGACCATCCCAGTGGAAACATTCAGTACTTC.

This sequence joins TRBV7-2 and TRBJ2-1; 8 bases agree with TRBD1. This CDR3 is 15 amino acids long. Trimming removed 1 base from V and 5 bases from J; junction bases left unmatched: 4. Germline-derived CDR1 and CDR2 are SGHTA and FQGNSA. In DNA form, the CDR3 reads TGTGCCAGCAGCTTAGGGGACAGGACAAACAATGAGCAGTTCTTC. This encodes CASSLGDRTNNEQFF. Full variable domain (remainder filled in from reference TRBV7-2 and TRBJ2-1): GAGVSQSPSNKVTEKGKDVELRCDPISGHTALYWYRQSLGQGLEFLIYFQGNSAPDKSGLPSDRFSAERTGGSVSTLTIQRTQQEDSAVYLCASSLGDRTNNEQFFGPGTRLTVL.